This TCR beta chain originates from a study of spatial heterogeneity in lung cancer. Study-level background: When available, follow-up PBMC samples taken a median of about 2 years after resection were sequenced. Detection consistently yielded more beta chains than alpha chains.

On each TCR cDNA molecule, a unique molecular identifier was present. TCRdb called the 5' RACE reads again in MiXCR, with one record for every CDR3 protein. The table lists roughly 120,000 distinct CDR3 sequences, 10% to 15% of them singletons. This CDR3 comprises 11 residues. V lost 4 bases and J 2 bases, leaving 5 bases between the germline ends. Germline V CDR1 and CDR2: DFQATT, SNEGSKA (reference sequence). This clonotype was counted at least ten times. Its target is unknown. This sample's time point: blood at routine non-recurrence follow-up after resection. Whole RNA obtained from tumor, nontumor lung or frozen PBMC underwent sequencing without sorting. The study, taken as a whole, reports: Ubiquitous expanded tumor TCRs surfaced in blood more at resection than they did at follow-up.

This material consisted of PBMCs, taken at follow-up. The V gene is TRBV20-1, the J gene TRBJ2-5; D call uncertain. This receptor was obtained from a male donor with early-stage non-small cell lung cancer. For the CDR3, the DNA is TGCAGTGCTAACGTTCAAGAGACCCAGTACTTC. Its translation is CSANVQETQYF.